The 26 T cell receptor beta chains in this list originate from one sample, sequenced in a study of shared clonotypes between healthy human individuals. Sequenced by immunoSEQ multiplex PCR; TCRdb stores in-frame clones only, minus some. The data show 2 million to 2.5 million clones, approximately 93% seen once. The sample was naive CD4+ T cells from PBMCs. Subset here: CD45RA+ positively selected. The receptors stem from a man younger than 35 in good health. Some clones in this sample may be carry-over from other donors' samples.

The chain has TRBV2 and TRBJ2-1; D might be TRBD1 or TRBD2, each matching 6 bases. V shed 4 bases and J shed 4 bases, with 11 bases lying between them. Per the germline V gene, CDR1 is SNHLY and CDR2 is FYNNEI. The CDR3 totals 14 residues. CDR3 sequence reads: CASSGGGGYNEQFF. In nucleotides, the CDR3 is TGTGCCAGCAGTGGAGGAGGGGGTTACAATGAGCAGTTCTTC.

The chain uses TRBV13 and TRBJ1-2; 7 bases fit TRBD1. The CDR3 spans 16 residues. The V gene end was trimmed by 5 bases and the J gene end by 0 bases; junction bases not matched to a gene: 9. From germline, CDR1 is PRHDT and CDR2 FYEKMQ (reference sequence). CDR3 protein: CASSLAARGPNYGYTF. The CDR3 bases are TGTGCCAGCAGCCTAGCGGCGAGGGGGCCTAACTATGGCTACACCTTC.

The rearrangement links TRBV5-4 to TRBJ2-5, with TRBD1 matching 11 bases. Germline V gives CDR1 SGHNT, CDR2 YYREEE (reference sequence). The CDR3 runs 15 residues. Trimming at V came to 3 bases and at J to 5 bases, leaving 6 bases not matched to a gene. As DNA, the CDR3 is TGTGCCAGCAGCTCCCGGGACAGGGGGAAGGAGACCCAGTACTTC. Its protein product is CASSSRDRGKETQYF.

CDR3 DNA sequence: TGTGCCAGCAGTTTATTGCGCGCGAGGGGGTTGCACGAGCAGTACTTC. Its protein product is CASSLLRARGLHEQYF. V and J are TRBV27 and TRBJ2-7, with D perhaps TRBD1 (6 bases). The germline V and J ends were trimmed by 1 base and 5 bases, with 18 bases remaining between them. Germline V gene data show CDR1 as MNHEY and CDR2 as SMNVEV (reference sequence). The CDR3 spans 16 residues.

The rearrangement uses TRBV2 and TRBJ2-3, with 13 positions matching TRBD2. V was pared by 6 bases and J by 6 bases, with 9 bases of the junction left unmatched. The CDR3 consists of 16 residues. Germline loops: CDR1 SNHLY, CDR2 FYNNEI. CDR3 coding DNA: TGTGCCAGCAGGCGGACTAGCGGGAGTGGTATGGATACGCAGTATTTT. This encodes CASRRTSGSGMDTQYF.

This chain joins TRBV28 and TRBJ1-3; D is undetermined. From germline, CDR1 is MDHEN and CDR2 SYDVKM. Between the trimmed V and J ends, which lost 6 bases and 0 bases, there was a span of 9 bases. The CDR3 loop spans 14 amino acids. Written as DNA, the CDR3 is TGTGCCAGCAGCCGAGTGGGCTCTGGAAACACCATATATTTT. Residues: CASSRVGSGNTIYF.

The V gene is TRBV27, the J gene TRBJ2-5; 9 bases agree with TRBD2. This CDR3 is 17 amino acids long. The ends lost 2 bases at V and 2 bases at J; junction bases unmatched: 9. CDR1 and CDR2 from the germline V gene are MNHEY and SMNVEV (reference sequence). DNA for the CDR3: TGTGCCAGCAGTTTACGGAGGCTAGCGGGGCGACAAGAGACCCAGTACTTC. Its protein is CASSLRRLAGRQETQYF.

The chain carries TRBV28 and TRBJ1-5, with a weak D call TRBD1 (6 bases). V was cut by 6 bases and J by 1 base, with 16 bases left in between. The CDR3 consists of 16 residues. CDR1 and CDR2 (germline): MDHEN, SYDVKM. The CDR3 loop is CASSRGGTPSNQPQHF. CDR3 bases: TGTGCCAGCAGCCGAGGGGGGACACCGAGCAATCAGCCCCAGCATTTT.

This sequence joins TRBV28 and TRBJ2-1, with 9 bases aligning to TRBD2. Germline assignment: CDR1 MDHEN and CDR2 SYDVKM. V lost 5 bases and J lost 8; bases outside the gene matches: 10. The CDR3 loop spans 15 amino acids. CDR3 nucleotide sequence: TGTGCCAGCAGTCCGTTGGCGGGAGGGTTCGATGAGCAGTTCTTC. It codes for CASSPLAGGFDEQFF. Filled out from reference TRBV28 and TRBJ2-1, the complete variable domain reads DVKVTQSSRYLVKRTGEKVFLECVQDMDHENMFWYRQDPGLGLRLIYFSYDVKMKEKGDIPEGYSVSREKKERFSLILESASTNQTSMYLCASSPLAGGFDEQFFGPGTRLTVL.

The V and J genes are TRBV27 and TRBJ2-2; 7 bases map to TRBD2. V was clipped by 7 bases and J by 7 bases; unmatched bases: 12. The germline CDR1 and CDR2 sequences are MNHEY and SMNVEV (reference sequence). The CDR3 runs to 15 residues. In DNA form, the CDR3 reads TGTGCCAGCAATCGGGGGAGGGCCCTCGGCGGGGAGCTGTTTTTT. Protein: CASNRGRALGGELFF.

The CDR3 region is CATSRAGYFGELFF. As DNA, the CDR3 is TGTGCCACCAGCAGGGCTGGGTATTTCGGGGAGCTGTTTTTT. The rearrangement links TRBV15 to TRBJ2-2; D is undetermined. V was cut by 3 bases and J by 7 bases, with 12 bases left in between. This CDR3 contains 14 residues. Germline V gene sequence: CDR1 LNHNV, CDR2 YYDKDF (reference sequence).

The V and J genes are TRBV7-8 and TRBJ1-2; D is possibly TRBD1 (6 bases). Germline V gene data show CDR1 as SGHVS and CDR2 as FQNEAQ. The CDR3 consists of 17 residues. V was shortened by 0 bases and J by 0 bases, with 14 bases between the two germline ends. CDR3 coding DNA: TGTGCCAGCAGCTTAGCGGCAGGGGCCGCAGCTAACTATGGCTACACCTTC. It translates to CASSLAAGAAANYGYTF.

This clone was seen only once. The genes are TRBV28 and TRBJ2-5; D uncertain. CDR1 MDHEN and CDR2 SYDVKM come from the germline V gene. The CDR3 contains 12 residues. Deletions cut 5 bases from V and 7 bases from J, with 11 bases between. The CDR3 DNA sequence: TGTGCCAGCAGTGTCGGTGCAGGGACCCAGTACTTC. Translation gives CASSVGAGTQYF.

The V and J genes are TRBV5-1 and TRBJ2-2; 9 nucleotides align to TRBD1. The J segment lost 5 bases and the V segment lost 2 bases, leaving 4 bases of the junction unmatched. The CDR3 spans 15 residues. The V gene's germline CDR1 is SGHRS and CDR2 YFSETQ. CDR3 sequence reads: CASSFPGTGTGELFF. In DNA form, the CDR3 reads TGCGCCAGCAGCTTTCCCGGGACAGGGACCGGGGAGCTGTTTTTT.

The rearrangement joins TRBV7-9 to TRBJ2-1, with D uncertain. CDR1 and CDR2 from the germline V gene are SEHNR and FQNEAQ (reference sequence). The ends were cut back, 2 bases at V and 8 bases at J, with 7 bases in the middle. This CDR3 comprises 12 residues. CDR3 residues: CASSLLVDEQFF. Written as DNA, the CDR3 is TGTGCCAGCAGCTTATTGGTCGATGAGCAGTTCTTC.

A word on this clone: Other nucleotide sequences in the sample specify the same CDR3. The chain joins TRBV18 to TRBJ2-7; D is unclear. The CDR3 covers 15 residues. Germline V gene data show CDR1 as KGHSH and CDR2 as LQKENI. The V gene lost 2 bases and the J gene lost 0 bases, with 11 bases spanning the gap. The CDR3 DNA follows: TGTGCCAGCTCACCAGGGCAGGCCTCCTCCTACGAGCAGTACTTC. Translation gives CASSPGQASSYEQYF.

The V gene is TRBV7-9, the J gene TRBJ2-1; 10 nucleotides agree with TRBD2. Germline lookup yields CDR1 SEHNR and CDR2 FQNEAQ (reference sequence). V trimming: 8 bases; J trimming: 6 bases; junction bases outside the gene matches: 10. The CDR3 has 15 residues. The CDR3 bases are TGTGCCAGCGTAGCCCCTAGCGGGAGAGTCAATGAGCAGTTCTTC. Its translation: CASVAPSGRVNEQFF.

This rearrangement joins TRBV6-1 to TRBJ2-7; a possible D gene is TRBD2 (6 bases). CDR1 is MNHNS and CDR2 is SASEGT in the germline V gene. V lost 4 bases to trimming and J lost 6 bases, with 16 bases between them. The CDR3 runs 14 residues. The CDR3: CASSGGRTSSEQYF. The CDR3 bases are TGTGCCAGCAGTGGGGGGAGGACGTCTTCCGAGCAGTACTTC.

V usage is TRBV5-1 and J usage is TRBJ2-1, with TRBD1 matching 8 bases. Germline values: CDR1 SGHRS, CDR2 YFSETQ. Losses at the gene ends were 0 bases for V and 2 bases for J; bases not matched to a gene: 1. This CDR3 spans 15 amino acids. CDR3: CASSLAGQAYNEQFF. DNA of the CDR3: TGCGCCAGCAGCTTGGCGGGACAGGCCTACAATGAGCAGTTCTTC.

The chain couples TRBV5-1 to TRBJ2-1, with 8 bases identical to TRBD2. This CDR3 spans 17 amino acids. Losses at the gene ends were 4 bases for V and 2 bases for J; bases not matched to a gene: 11. Looked up from germline, CDR1 is SGHRS and CDR2 is YFSETQ. The CDR3 DNA reads TGCGCCAGCAGCCCCTCAGGCGGGACTAGACCCTACAATGAGCAGTTCTTC. It yields the protein CASSPSGGTRPYNEQFF.

This chain links TRBV5-1 with TRBJ2-2; D gene ambiguous. The germline V and J ends were trimmed by 4 bases and 5 bases, with 9 bases remaining between them. The CDR3 is made up of 13 amino acids. Germline loops: CDR1 SGHRS, CDR2 YFSETQ. CDR3 in DNA: TGCGCCAGCAGCCCCGTCATAACCGGGGAGCTGTTTTTT. Translation gives CASSPVITGELFF.

The genes are TRBV5-4 and TRBJ1-4; 7 bases match TRBD1. Per germline, CDR1 SGHNT and CDR2 YYREEE (reference sequence). The CDR3 sequence is 13 residues long. Germline trimming cut 4 bases from V and 9 bases from J; bases unmatched to any gene: 6. CDR3 in amino acids: CASSGRDSQKLFF. In nucleotides, the CDR3 is TGTGCCAGCAGCGGGCGGGACAGCCAAAAACTGTTTTTT. Full variable domain (rest looked up from reference TRBV5-4 and TRBJ1-4): ETGVTQSPTHLIKTRGQQVTLRCSSQSGHNTVSWYQQALGQGPQFIFQYYREEENGRGNFPPRFSGLQFPNYSSELNVNALELDDSALYLCASSGRDSQKLFFGSGTQLSVL.

V usage is TRBV5-1 and J usage is TRBJ2-2, with D unresolved. Germline V gene data show CDR1 as SGHRS and CDR2 as YFSETQ. The CDR3 spans 16 residues. Trimming shortened V by 0 bases and J by 7 bases, and 16 bases separated the two germline ends. CDR3 sequence (DNA): TGCGCCAGCAGCTTGGGAGGAGCGCGTACATACGGGGAGCTGTTTTTT. Its protein product is CASSLGGARTYGELFF.

The chain employs TRBV7-3 and TRBJ2-2, with a possible D match to TRBD2 (6 bases). The CDR3 is 15 amino acids. CDR1 and CDR2 (germline): SGHTA, FQGTGA. Trimming stripped 4 bases from V and 2 bases from J, with 11 bases between. Written as DNA, the CDR3 is TGTGCCAGCAGCTGGAAGCGGGCTAACACCGGGGAGCTGTTTTTT. As protein: CASSWKRANTGELFF.

The rearrangement uses TRBV28 and TRBJ1-4; D perhaps matches TRBD1 (5 bases). The CDR3 runs to 14 residues. Trimming stripped 3 bases from V and 8 bases from J, with 13 bases between. CDR1 is MDHEN and CDR2 is SYDVKM in the germline V gene. The CDR3 nucleotides read TGTGCCAGCAGTTTGTCCGGGGGAGCGGAAAAACTGTTTTTT. This codes for CASSLSGGAEKLFF.

The rearrangement uses TRBV13 and TRBJ2-5; possibly TRBD1 for D (6 bases). The V end lost 3 bases, the J end lost 1 base, and 15 bases lay between the germline ends. This CDR3 is 16 amino acids long. Germline lookup yields CDR1 PRHDT and CDR2 FYEKMQ (reference sequence). The CDR3 here is CASSFSRDTTQETQYF. The CDR3 DNA is TGTGCCAGCAGCTTTTCCCGGGACACCACCCAAGAGACCCAGTACTTC. The whole variable domain, remainder taken from reference TRBV13 and TRBJ2-5, is AAGVIQSPRHLIKEKRETATLKCYPIPRHDTVYWYQQGPGQDPQFLISFYEKMQSDKGSIPDRFSAQQFSDYHSELNMSSLELGDSALYFCASSFSRDTTQETQYFGPGTRLLVL.